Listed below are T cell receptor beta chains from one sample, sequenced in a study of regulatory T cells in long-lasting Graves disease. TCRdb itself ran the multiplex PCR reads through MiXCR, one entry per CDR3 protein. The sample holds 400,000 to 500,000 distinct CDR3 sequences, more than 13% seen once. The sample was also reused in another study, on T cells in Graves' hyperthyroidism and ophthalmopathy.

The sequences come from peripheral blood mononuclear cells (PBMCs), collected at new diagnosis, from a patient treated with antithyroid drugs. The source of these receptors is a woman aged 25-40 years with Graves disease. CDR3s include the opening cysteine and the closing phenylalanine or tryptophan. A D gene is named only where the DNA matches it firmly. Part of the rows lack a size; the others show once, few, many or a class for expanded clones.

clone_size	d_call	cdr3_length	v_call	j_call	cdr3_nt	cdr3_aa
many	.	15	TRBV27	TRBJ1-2	TGTGCCAGCAGTTTCTTCGAGCGGGGGCGAGGTGGCTACACCTTC	CASSFFERGRGGYTF
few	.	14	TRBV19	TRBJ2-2	TGTGCCAGCACGGGTAGCGGGAACACCGGGGAGCTGTTTTTT	CASTGSGNTGELFF
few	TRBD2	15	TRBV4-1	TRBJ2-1	TGCGCCAGCAGCCGAGGGGATCGAGCGGGAGGGCCCAGTTTCTTC	CASSRGDRAGGPSFF
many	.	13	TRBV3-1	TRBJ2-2	TGTGCCAGCAGCCAGCACAACACCGGGGAGCTGTTTTTT	CASSQHNTGELFF
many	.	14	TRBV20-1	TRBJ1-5	TGCAGTGCTAGAGTCGGGGGGGCAGGTCAGCCCCAGCATTTT	CSARVGGAGQPQHF
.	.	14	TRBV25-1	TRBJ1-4	TGTGCCAGCAGAAAACGGGGTATTAATGAAAAACTGTTTTTT	CASRKRGINEKLFF
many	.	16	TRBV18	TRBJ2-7	TGTGCCAGCTCGTCAGCAGGGGTAAGGGGCTTCTACGAGCAGTACTTC	CASSSAGVRGFYEQYF
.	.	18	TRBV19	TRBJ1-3	TGTGCCAGTAGTATTATTTGGAGGGATGAATATTCTGGAAACACCATATATTTT	CASSIIWRDEYSGNTIYF
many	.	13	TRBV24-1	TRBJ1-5	TGTGCCACCATCGGTGAGGGCAATCAGCCCCAGCATTTT	CATIGEGNQPQHF
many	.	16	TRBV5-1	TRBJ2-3	TGCGCCAGCAGCTTCACAGGGAAAAGTGGCACAGATACGCAGTATTTT	CASSFTGKSGTDTQYF
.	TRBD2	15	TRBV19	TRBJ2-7	TGTGCCAGTAGAGCACTAGCGGGGAGCTCCTACGAGCAGTACTTC	CASRALAGSSYEQYF
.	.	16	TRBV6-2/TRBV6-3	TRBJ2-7	TGTGCCAGCAGTCTTTCCTCGCCGGGACTTAGATACGAGCAGTACTTC	CASSLSSPGLRYEQYF
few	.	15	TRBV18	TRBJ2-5	TGTGCCAGCTCACCTCAACAGGGAAGGCGAGAGACCCAGTACTTC	CASSPQQGRRETQYF